This record concerns one TCR beta chain sequence. The data derive from a study of technical replicates of blood from several donors. Repertoires were generated with immunoSEQ multiplex PCR, while TCRdb's copy carries only in-frame clones and drops some. Among about 59,000 clones listed, approximately 92% were seen once. This CDR3 region has 12 residues. V was pared by 7 bases and J by 3 bases, with 10 bases between. CDR1 and CDR2 from the germline V gene are SGHNT and YYREEE (reference sequence). Material: PBMCs. This chain links TRBV5-4 with TRBJ1-2; D unclear. The TCR originated in a human donor in good health. Some clones in this sample may be carry-over from other donors' samples. CDR3 coding DNA: TGTGCCAGCGGACGGAGGGACTATGGCTACACCTTC. It codes for CASGRRDYGYTF.